The 3 T cell receptor beta chains presented below share a single source sample, sequenced in a study of response to subunit inactivated influenza vaccine. In TCRdb, the RT-PCR reads were re-called with MiXCR into one record per CDR3 protein. The repertoire includes 650,000 to 850,000 distinct CDR3 sequences, about 15% of them detected once, and roughly 6.4% sits in the top ten. Sequenced material: PBMCs from blood, taken roughly 15 days before vaccination. The receptor source for this set is a man between 45 and 60 years old who received an inactivated influenza vaccine.

This clonotype was counted ten times or more. This chain connects TRBV10-3 to TRBJ2-1, with D possibly TRBD2 on 5 matching bases. CDR3 length: 17 amino acids. Looked up from germline, CDR1 is ENHRY and CDR2 is SYGVKD. Trimming cost V 2 bases and J 8 bases, with 22 bases left between them. CDR3 nucleotide sequence: TGTGCCATCAGTGAGCGTTGGGTTCCCGGGAAAGGCGATGAGCAGTTCTTC. Translated, it gives CAISERWVPGKGDEQFF.

This clonotype was seen only a few times. The rearrangement uses TRBV4-2 and TRBJ2-3, with no clear D. V lost 1 base and J 4 bases, leaving 9 bases between the germline ends. Per germline, CDR1 LGHNA and CDR2 YNFKEQ. The CDR3 runs 14 residues. The chain's CDR3 is CASSQGQIADTQYF. The CDR3 nucleotides are TGTGCCAGCAGCCAAGGCCAAATAGCAGATACGCAGTATTTT.

This clonotype appeared a few times. The chain recombines TRBV7-2 with TRBJ2-7; 9 positions agree with TRBD1. The CDR3 is made up of 15 amino acids. V shed 5 bases, J shed 4 bases, and the junction held 9 bases outside the gene matches. The V gene's germline CDR1 is SGHTA and CDR2 FQGNSA. The CDR3 sequence: CASSQTGGAKYEQYF. Written as DNA, the CDR3 is TGTGCCAGCAGCCAAACAGGGGGCGCAAAATACGAGCAGTACTTC.